A single T cell receptor beta chain is shown here with its context. These data originate in a study of T cells expressing NK-cell markers. Whole-study context: CD3+CD56+NKG2C+, CD3+CD56+NKG2C- and CD3+CD56-NKG2C+ T cells, once sorted, supplied the TCR beta repertoires. Seven of the eight sequenced donors were classified as HCMV-seropositive, and one was classified as seronegative.

TCRdb re-called the 5' RACE reads; one entry per CDR3 protein, DNA not given. The specimen's table records a few hundred thousand distinct CDR3 sequences. This CDR3 is 14 amino acids long. CDR1 and CDR2 from the germline V gene are MNHEY and SVGAGI. This rearrangement joins TRBV6-5 to TRBJ1-2; the D call of TRBD1 rests on TCRdb alone, since no DNA is present to check it. The TCR sequence derives from a man aged 18 to 69 in good health. The sequenced material came from blood T cells: a sorted CD56 or NKG2C T cell subset, CD4+ or CD8+ T cells, or bulk PBMC T cells (not recorded which). The CDR3 here is CASSYDKNTGGYTF.